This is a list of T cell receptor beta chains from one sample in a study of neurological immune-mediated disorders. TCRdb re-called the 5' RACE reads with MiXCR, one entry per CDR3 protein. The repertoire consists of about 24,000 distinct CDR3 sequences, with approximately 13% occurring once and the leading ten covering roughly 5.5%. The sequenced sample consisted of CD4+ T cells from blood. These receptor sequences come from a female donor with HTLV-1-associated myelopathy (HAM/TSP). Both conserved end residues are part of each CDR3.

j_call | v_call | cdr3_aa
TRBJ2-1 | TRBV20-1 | CSARAPGGTSGNNEQFF
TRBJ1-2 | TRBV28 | CASSFGQNYGYTF
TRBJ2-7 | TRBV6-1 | CASSVKQAYEQYF
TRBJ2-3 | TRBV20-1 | CSAGSAGHSTDTQYF
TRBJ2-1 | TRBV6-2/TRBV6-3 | CASSLYNEQFF
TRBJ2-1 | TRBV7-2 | CASSLLGPNNEQFF
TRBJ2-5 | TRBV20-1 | CSARDRAGVETQYF
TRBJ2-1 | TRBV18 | CASSLLGTGDYNEQFF
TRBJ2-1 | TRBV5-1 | CASSPDRYGHYNEQFF
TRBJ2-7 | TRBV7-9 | CASTTGQDSGEQYF
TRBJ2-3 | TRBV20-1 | CSVDGLAGMSTDTQYF
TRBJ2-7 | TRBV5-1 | CASSKGIPVSSTYEQYF
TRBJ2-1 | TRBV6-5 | CASSYSIAGEQFF
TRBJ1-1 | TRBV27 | CASSSQPGTEAFF
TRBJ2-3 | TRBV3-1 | CASSPDWRFRGTDTQYF
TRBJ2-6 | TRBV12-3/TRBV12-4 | CASSLLASGANILTF
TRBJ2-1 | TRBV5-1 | CASSSLSESSYNEQFF
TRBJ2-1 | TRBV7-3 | CASSGNSGSWDEQFF
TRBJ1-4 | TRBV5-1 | CASSPGVDNRSEKLFF
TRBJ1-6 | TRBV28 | CATRDRGQGINSPLHF
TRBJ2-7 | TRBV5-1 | CASRAGTGTEQYF
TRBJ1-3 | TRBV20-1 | CSARGQAGGPGNTIYF
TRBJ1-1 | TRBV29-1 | CSVGRRNTEAFF
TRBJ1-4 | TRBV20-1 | CSAQGPNEKLFF
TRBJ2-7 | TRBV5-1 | CASSFSGTGVEQYF
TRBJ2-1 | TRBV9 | CASSALAVGPDEQFF
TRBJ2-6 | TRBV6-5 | CASSLRGGFSGANVLTF
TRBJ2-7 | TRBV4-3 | CASSQDLISGAYEQYF
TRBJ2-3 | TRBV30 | CAWSVAGDTQYF
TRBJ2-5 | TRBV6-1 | CASSESSGSSSETQYF
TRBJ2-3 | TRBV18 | CASSDRGSTDTQYF
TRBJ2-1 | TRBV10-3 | CAIRETSGGLGSFF
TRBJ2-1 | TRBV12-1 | CASSLFGGAINEQFF
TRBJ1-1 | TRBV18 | CASTREQGENTEAFF
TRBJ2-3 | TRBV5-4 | CASSFRTGRNTDTQYF
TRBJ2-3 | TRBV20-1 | CSARYSGGATDTQYF
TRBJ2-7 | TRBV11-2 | CASSFRDREDEQYF
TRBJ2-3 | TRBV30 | CAWSVLAGADTQYF
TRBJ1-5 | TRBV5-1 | CASSLGQGNNQPQHF
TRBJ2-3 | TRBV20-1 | CSAFPGGGTSVVTQYF
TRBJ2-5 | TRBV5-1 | CASSYTTGQKETQYF
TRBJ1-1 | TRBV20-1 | CSARDSNRNTEAFF
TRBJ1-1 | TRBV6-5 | CATKFTGALGEAFF
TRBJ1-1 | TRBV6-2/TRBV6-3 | CASSKSSSGTEAFF
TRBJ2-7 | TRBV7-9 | CASSLGGRGGILAYEQYF
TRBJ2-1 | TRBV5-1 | CASSLEVGPFF
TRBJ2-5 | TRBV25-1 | CASSEPGGWETQYF
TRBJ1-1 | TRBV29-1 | CSVYRGGITEAFF